Reported below is one TCR beta chain. The ends were cut back, 0 bases at V and 3 bases at J, with 12 bases in the middle. Per germline, CDR1 SGHRS and CDR2 YFSETQ. The CDR3 runs to 16 residues. These data come from a study of T cells after yellow fever vaccination. 5'RACE template switching generated TCR cDNA, adding a universal primer site and UMIs. TCRdb analysed the 5' RACE reads with MiXCR anew, one entry per CDR3 protein. The repertoire has hundreds of thousands of distinct CDR3 sequences, 15% to 20% of them found once; the top ten carry roughly 13%. The gene calls are TRBV5-1 and TRBJ1-4; D is unclear. This clonotype was sampled from a man in his thirties or forties who received the YFV17D yellow fever vaccine. The sample here was PBMCs, taken 15 days after the yellow fever booster vaccination. The CDR3 loop is CASSLVRSAANEKLFF. The CDR3 coding sequence is TGCGCCAGCAGCTTGGTTCGGTCAGCCGCTAATGAAAAACTGTTTTTT.